This T cell receptor (beta chain) came from a study of regulatory T cells in long-lasting Graves disease. Whole-study results and caveats: Persistent cases of Graves' showed reduced TCR diversity relative to newly diagnosed patients.

The time point is: persistent/refractory GD, antithyroid drugs over 5 years with positive TRAb. PBMC-extracted RNA yielded the TCR library. Both iRepertoire HTBI primers and Arm-PCR of CDR3 regions were used to build the TCR beta libraries. MiXCR, applied by TCRdb to the multiplex PCR reads, yields one record per CDR3 protein. The repertoire holds some 340,000 distinct CDR3 sequences, approximately 25% seen once, with roughly a quarter in the top ten. The sample holds a few counts of this clonotype. The target antigen is unknown. The trim removed 5 bases at V and 5 bases at J, leaving 7 bases unmatched. The CDR3 covers 14 residues. Germline CDR1 reads LNHDA; CDR2 reads SQIVND (reference sequence).

The sample consisted of peripheral blood mononuclear cells (PBMCs), taken when the disease was refractory, from a patient treated with antithyroid drugs. The sequence was collected from a middle-aged woman with Graves disease. The rearrangement joins TRBV19 to TRBJ2-7; 9 nucleotides agree with TRBD1. CDR3 sequence (DNA): TGTGCCAGTAGTGACAGGGGGATCTTTGACGAGCAGTACTTC. It is translated as CASSDRGIFDEQYF.